This T cell receptor beta chain comes out of a study of neurological immune-mediated disorders. The CDR3 extends over 16 amino acids. With 1 base clipped from V and 4 bases from J, the junction kept 6 bases outside the gene matches. From germline, CDR1 is SGHTA and CDR2 FQGNSA. The time point was: technical triplicate 3. TCRdb re-called the 5' RACE reads with MiXCR, one entry per CDR3 protein. This sample has about 44,000 distinct CDR3 sequences, with roughly 21% found just once. This clonotype was seen at least ten times. The source is a man aged 55-75 years with HTLV-1-associated myelopathy (HAM/TSP). The sample consisted of PBMCs. The gene calls are TRBV7-2 and TRBJ2-1; 8 bases map to TRBD2. The CDR3 DNA is TGTGCCAGCAGCTTAGGGAGCGGGAGTGGGTACAATGAGCAGTTCTTC. Its translation: CASSLGSGSGYNEQFF.